The rows below give T cell receptor beta chains drawn from one sample of a study of chemoradiotherapy in HPV16-positive cancers. The table came from immunoSEQ multiplex PCR; TCRdb's copy has only in-frame clones and leaves some out. This repertoire shows about 5,000 clones, 75% to 85% found once; its top ten account for 6.1%. The sequencing used tumor tissue, collected from a patient who underwent chemoradiotherapy. All receptors derive from a human donor with HPV-associated anogenital cancer. Each CDR3 is given with its conserved first and last residue. The D gene is left open where the match is weak. Rows may omit the clone size; those that give it use once, few, many or a size class.

abundance	v_gene	d_gene	j_gene	CDR3aa	CDR3nt
-	TRBV7-7	-	TRBJ2-5	CASSLAAGSGTQYF	TGTGCCAGCAGCTTAGCGGCGGGAAGCGGGACCCAGTACTTC
-	TRBV9	TRBD1	TRBJ1-2	CASSVGGTVSSGYTF	TGCGCCAGCAGCGTCGGAGGGACAGTGTCGTCTGGCTACACCTTC
few	TRBV5-1	-	TRBJ2-5	CASSGPDPLTQYF	TGCGCCAGCAGCGGGCCAGACCCCTTGACCCAGTACTTC
-	TRBV7-2	TRBD1	TRBJ2-5	CASSTLYRGQETQYF	TGTGCCAGCAGCACTCTATACAGGGGGCAAGAGACCCAGTACTTC
few	TRBV5-4	TRBD1	TRBJ1-2	CASSSLIYIRDRGYGYTF	TGTGCCAGCAGCTCACTAATCTATATCCGGGACAGGGGATATGGCTACACCTTC
-	TRBV6-1	-	TRBJ2-7	CASSPREGANYEQYF	TGTGCCAGCAGCCCCCGGGAGGGGGCAAACTACGAGCAGTACTTC
few	TRBV19	TRBD1	TRBJ1-2	CASSPQGARGYTF	TGTGCCAGTAGTCCCCAGGGGGCGCGAGGCTACACCTTC
-	TRBV7-3	TRBD2	TRBJ2-2	CATDGTLAGRTGELFF	TGTGCCACAGACGGAACCCTAGCGGGAAGGACCGGGGAGCTGTTTTTT
-	TRBV11-3	TRBD2	TRBJ2-5	CASSRGGSGALYQETQYF	TGTGCCAGCAGCCGCGGGGGGTCGGGGGCCCTGTACCAAGAGACCCAGTACTTC